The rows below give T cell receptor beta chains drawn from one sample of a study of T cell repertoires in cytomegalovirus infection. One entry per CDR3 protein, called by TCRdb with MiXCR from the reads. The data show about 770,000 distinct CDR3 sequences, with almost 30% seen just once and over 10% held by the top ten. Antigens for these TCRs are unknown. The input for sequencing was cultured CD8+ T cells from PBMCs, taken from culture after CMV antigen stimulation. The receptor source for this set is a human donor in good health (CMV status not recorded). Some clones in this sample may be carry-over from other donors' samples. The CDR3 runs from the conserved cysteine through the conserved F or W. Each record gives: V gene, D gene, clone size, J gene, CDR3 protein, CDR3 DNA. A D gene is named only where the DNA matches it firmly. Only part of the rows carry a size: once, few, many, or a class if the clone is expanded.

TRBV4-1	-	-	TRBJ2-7	CASSQEGRGQRKDYEQYF	TGCGCCAGCAGCCAAGAAGGTCGCGGACAGAGAAAGGACTACGAGCAGTACTTC
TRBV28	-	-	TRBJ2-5	CASSLAVYPETQYF	TGTGCCAGCAGTCTGGCGGTGTACCCGGAGACCCAGTACTTC
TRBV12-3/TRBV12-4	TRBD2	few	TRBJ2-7	CASSFVLGRVAGPYEQYF	TGTGCCAGCAGTTTCGTGCTAGGCCGGGTAGCGGGGCCCTACGAGCAGTACTTC
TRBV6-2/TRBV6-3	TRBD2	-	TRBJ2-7	CASSGGQAGLRYEQYF	TGTGCCAGCAGTGGCGGGCAAGCGGGACTTCGCTACGAGCAGTACTTC
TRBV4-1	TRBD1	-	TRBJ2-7	CASSRDRVDEQYF	TGCGCCAGCAGCCGCGACAGGGTTGACGAGCAGTACTTC
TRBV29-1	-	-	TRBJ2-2	CSAVRRGTGELFF	TGCAGTGCTGTCCGACGTGGCACCGGGGAGCTGTTTTTT
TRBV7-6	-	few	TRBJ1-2	CASSLDPLFDRTYGYTF	TGTGCCAGCAGCTTAGACCCCCTCTTCGACAGAACCTATGGCTACACCTTC
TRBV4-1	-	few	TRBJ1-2	CASSQVEDPNYGYTF	TGCGCCAGCAGCCAAGTGGAGGACCCTAACTATGGCTACACCTTC
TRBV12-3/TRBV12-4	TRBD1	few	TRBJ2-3	CAIAGTGLTDTQYF	TGTGCCATCGCCGGGACAGGACTCACAGATACGCAGTATTTT
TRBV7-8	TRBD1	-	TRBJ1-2	CASSLVATGVHGYTF	TGTGCCAGCAGCTTAGTAGCGACAGGGGTACATGGCTACACCTTC
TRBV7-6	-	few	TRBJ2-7	CASSLDFRGGASYEQYF	TGTGCCAGCAGCTTAGATTTTAGAGGCGGGGCCTCCTACGAGCAGTACTTC